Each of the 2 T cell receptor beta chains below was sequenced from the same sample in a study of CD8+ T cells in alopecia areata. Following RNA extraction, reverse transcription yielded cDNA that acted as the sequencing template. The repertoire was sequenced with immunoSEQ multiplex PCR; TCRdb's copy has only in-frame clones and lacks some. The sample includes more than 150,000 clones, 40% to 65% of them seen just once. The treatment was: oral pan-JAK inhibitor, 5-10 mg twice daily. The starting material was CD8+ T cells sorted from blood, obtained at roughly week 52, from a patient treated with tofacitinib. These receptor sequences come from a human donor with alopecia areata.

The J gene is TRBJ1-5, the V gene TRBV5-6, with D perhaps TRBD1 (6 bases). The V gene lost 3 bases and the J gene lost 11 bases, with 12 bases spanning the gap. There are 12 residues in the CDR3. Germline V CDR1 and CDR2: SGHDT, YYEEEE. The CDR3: CASSSGGDTQHF. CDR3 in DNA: TGTGCCAGCAGCTCGGGCGGGGACACCCAGCATTTT.

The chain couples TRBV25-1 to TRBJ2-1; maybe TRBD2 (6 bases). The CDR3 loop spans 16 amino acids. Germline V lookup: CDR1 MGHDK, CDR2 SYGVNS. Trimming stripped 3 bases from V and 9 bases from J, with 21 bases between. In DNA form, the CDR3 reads TGTGCCAGCAGTGATCCTGGGGGAGGTACAACCAGTGAGCAGTTCTTC. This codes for CASSDPGGGTTSEQFF. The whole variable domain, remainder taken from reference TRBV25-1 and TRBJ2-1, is EADIYQTPRYLVIGTGKKITLECSQTMGHDKMYWYQQDPGMELHLIHYSYGVNSTEKGDLSSESTVSRIRTEHFPLTLESARPSHTSQYLCASSDPGGGTTSEQFFGPGTRLTVL.